The 26 T cell receptor beta chains below were found in one sample sequenced in a study of shared clonotypes between healthy human individuals (dated by TCRdb to about 2020). The library was made by the immunoSEQ multiplex PCR assay. Not all clones reach the TCRdb copy of this immuneACCESS table, which keeps in-frame sequences only. Checked studies attribute under half of the gap to unresolved V genes and leave the rest unexplained. The sample yields about 2.4 million clones; around nine tenths were counted once. The leading ten clones occupy roughly 0.14% of the sample. The sample consisted of naive CD4+ T cells sorted from blood. The sample's cell subset or site label is to be understood as: CD45RA+ positively selected. The receptors here all came from a man aged 18 to 29 in good health.

The chain links TRBV6-6 to TRBJ1-4; D unresolved. The CDR3 is 14 amino acids. Germline loops: CDR1 MNHNY, CDR2 SVGAGI (reference sequence). The germline V and J ends were trimmed by 0 bases and 5 bases, with 7 bases remaining between them. CDR3 residues: CASSYSSRNEKLFF. The DNA of the CDR3 is TGTGCCAGCAGTTACTCGTCGCGGAATGAAAAACTGTTTTTT.

In the case of this clone: Within the sample, other DNA sequences also encode this same CDR3. This chain joins TRBV18 and TRBJ2-3; D remains ambiguous. CDR3 length: 11 amino acids. V was trimmed by 6 bases and J by 3 bases, leaving 4 bases between them. Germline CDR1 and CDR2: KGHSH and LQKENI. The CDR3 sequence: CASSQTDTQYF. DNA of the CDR3: TGTGCCAGCTCTCAAACAGATACGCAGTATTTT.

The J gene is TRBJ1-6, the V gene TRBV2, with D perhaps matching TRBD1 (5 bases). The germline CDR1 and CDR2 sequences are SNHLY and FYNNEI. CDR3 length: 18 amino acids. The germline V and J ends were trimmed by 1 base and 1 base, with 14 bases remaining between them. The CDR3, as DNA: TGTGCCAGCAGTGAAGTGCTGGGTCGGGGGTCCTATAATTCACCCCTCCACTTT. Translated: CASSEVLGRGSYNSPLHF.

This clone has just one count. The V and J genes are TRBV5-1 and TRBJ2-7; TRBD1 aligns across 11 bases. The germline gives CDR1 SGHRS, CDR2 YFSETQ. The CDR3 is 15 amino acids. V lost 4 bases to trimming and J lost 5 bases; unmatched junction nucleotides: 8. The CDR3 DNA follows: TGCGCCAGCAGCGCAGGGACAGGGGGAATCCACGAGCAGTACTTC. Protein: CASSAGTGGIHEQYF. Based on the CDR3 plus reference TRBV5-1 and TRBJ2-7, the full variable domain is KAGVTQTPRYLIKTRGQQVTLSCSPISGHRSVSWYQQTPGQGLQFLFEYFSETQRNKGNFPGRFSGRQFSNSRSEMNVSTLELGDSALYLCASSAGTGGIHEQYFGPGTRLTVT.

The V call is TRBV6-5, the J call TRBJ2-5; 8 bases map to TRBD1. CDR1 and CDR2 (germline): MNHEY, SVGAGI. V trimming: 8 bases; J trimming: 2 bases; junction bases outside the gene matches: 10. The CDR3 has 15 amino acids. Here the CDR3 reads CASPTLGQGQETQYF. The CDR3 region has the DNA TGTGCCAGCCCTACCCTAGGACAGGGACAAGAGACCCAGTACTTC.

Notes on this clone: Other DNA sequences of this sample code for an identical CDR3. The rearrangement uses TRBV5-1 and TRBJ2-5, with 8 bases matching TRBD2. Germline lookup yields CDR1 SGHRS and CDR2 YFSETQ. Trimming at V came to 0 bases and at J to 3 bases, leaving 1 base not matched to a gene. The length of the CDR3 is 14 residues. This CDR3 reads CASSLGAGEETQYF. CDR3 bases: TGCGCCAGCAGCTTGGGAGCGGGAGAAGAGACCCAGTACTTC.

The rearrangement links TRBV27 to TRBJ1-6; TRBD1 is a possible D gene (6 bases). V lost 6 bases to trimming and J lost 3 bases, with 18 bases between them. Germline CDR1 reads MNHEY; CDR2 reads SMNVEV (reference sequence). This CDR3 is 17 amino acids long. Here the CDR3 DNA reads TGTGCCAGCAGACTACGGTCGCCAGGGGACTATAATTCACCCCTCCACTTT. Translated: CASRLRSPGDYNSPLHF.

J is TRBJ2-1 and V is TRBV19, with a tentative D call TRBD1 (6 bases). There are 16 residues in the CDR3. Germline V CDR1 and CDR2: LNHDA, SQIVND (reference sequence). Trimming cost V 3 bases and J 7 bases, with 19 bases left between them. CDR3: CASSIEGHLADNEQFF. For the CDR3, the DNA is TGTGCCAGTAGTATTGAGGGACATTTGGCTGATAATGAGCAGTTCTTC.

This clone was picked up one time. Other DNA sequences in the sample encode the same CDR3. V usage is TRBV11-2 and J usage is TRBJ1-3; D perhaps matches TRBD1 (5 bases). The V gene lost 4 bases and the J gene lost 0 bases, with 7 bases spanning the gap. The CDR3 is made up of 14 amino acids. CDR1 is SGHAT and CDR2 is FQNNGV in the germline V gene. CDR3 residues: CASSSQVSGNTIYF. The CDR3 DNA sequence: TGTGCCAGCAGCTCACAGGTCTCTGGAAACACCATATATTTT.

The chain employs TRBV11-2 and TRBJ2-7; D uncertain. In germline, CDR1 is SGHAT, CDR2 FQNNGV. V was trimmed by 3 bases and J by 6 bases, leaving 9 bases between them. This CDR3 is built from 12 residues. CDR3 protein: CASSFKGTEQYF. The CDR3, as DNA: TGTGCCAGCAGCTTTAAGGGTACCGAGCAGTACTTC.

The table lists this clone with a count of one. Other DNA sequences from this sample encode an identical CDR3 as well. The chain links TRBV10-3 to TRBJ1-2; no clear D gene. V was shortened by 6 bases and J by 6 bases, with 8 bases between the two germline ends. Germline CDR1 and CDR2: ENHRY and SYGVKD. The length of the CDR3 is 11 residues. The CDR3 loop is CAISDGDGYTF. CDR3 nucleotides: TGTGCCATCAGCGACGGGGATGGCTACACCTTC.

About this clone itself: The sample carries other DNA sequences with the same CDR3. The chain has TRBV19 and TRBJ2-2; the D gene is possibly TRBD2 (6 bases). The CDR3 is 14 residues long. V gave up 7 bases and J gave up 1 base, with 10 bases separating them. Per germline, CDR1 LNHDA and CDR2 SQIVND (reference sequence). The CDR3 DNA sequence: TGTGCCAGTAAGTTGCGGGAGAACACCGGGGAGCTGTTTTTT. Its protein product is CASKLRENTGELFF.

The genes are TRBV19 and TRBJ1-4; D is possibly TRBD1 (6 bases). Germline loops: CDR1 LNHDA, CDR2 SQIVND (reference sequence). Trimming pared 5 bases from V and 3 bases from J, leaving 13 bases between. This CDR3 comprises 15 residues. The CDR3 DNA is TGTGCCAGTAGTGCATTACAGGGATCTAATGAAAAACTGTTTTTT. Amino acid sequence: CASSALQGSNEKLFF.

This rearrangement joins TRBV11-2 to TRBJ2-7; 8 nucleotides match TRBD1. The germline CDR1 and CDR2 sequences are SGHAT and FQNNGV. CDR3 length: 18 residues. J was trimmed by 4 bases and V by 5 bases; bases with no gene match: 19. The DNA for the CDR3 is TGTGCCAGCAGCACACGTCCTGACAGGGGATGGGGTGGGTACGAGCAGTACTTC. It encodes CASSTRPDRGWGGYEQYF.

In its sample, this clone was seen once. This chain connects TRBV4-1 to TRBJ1-6; D call uncertain. Germline V gene sequence: CDR1 MGHRA, CDR2 YSYEKL. There are 16 residues in the CDR3. Trimming removed 1 base from V and 4 bases from J, with 11 bases in between. In DNA, the CDR3 is TGCGCCAGCAGCCAAGGCGAGGGTCGGTATAATTCACCCCTCCACTTT. Translated, it gives CASSQGEGRYNSPLHF.

The chain couples TRBV19 to TRBJ2-4; tentatively, D is TRBD2 (5 bases). V lost 5 bases and J 0 bases, leaving 11 bases between the germline ends. Germline values: CDR1 LNHDA, CDR2 SQIVND (reference sequence). The CDR3 consists of 15 residues. Written as DNA, the CDR3 is TGTGCCAGTAGTGATAACGGGGTAGCCAAAAACATTCAGTACTTC. This sequence encodes CASSDNGVAKNIQYF.

On this clone: The sample carries other DNA sequences with the same CDR3. This chain connects TRBV6-6 to TRBJ2-5; D gene uncertain. Trimming stripped 6 bases from V and 5 bases from J, with 7 bases between. Germline V gene data show CDR1 as MNHNY and CDR2 as SVGAGI (reference sequence). CDR3 length: 11 residues. The CDR3 DNA follows: TGTGCCAGCAGCCCTCGGGAGACCCAGTACTTC. Translated: CASSPRETQYF.

Only one count was recorded for this clone. The chain links TRBV6-5 to TRBJ2-7; 9 bases are a match to TRBD1. V gave up 4 bases and J gave up 0 bases; unmatched junction bases: 7. The germline V gene encodes CDR1 MNHEY and CDR2 SVGAGI. This CDR3 has 16 amino acids. The CDR3 is CASSWTGALSSYEQYF. CDR3 sequence (DNA): TGTGCCAGCAGTTGGACAGGGGCACTGAGCTCCTACGAGCAGTACTTC.

V gene TRBV30 combines with J gene TRBJ2-7; weak D call: TRBD2 (6 bases). CDR3 length: 13 amino acids. V lost 6 bases and J 3 bases, leaving 15 bases between the germline ends. The germline gives CDR1 GTSNPN, CDR2 SVGIG (reference sequence). The CDR3 DNA is TGTGCCTGCGATTTGATGGGGGGCTACGAGCAGTACTTC. Translating gives CACDLMGGYEQYF.

The chain recombines TRBV9 with TRBJ2-1; tentatively, D is TRBD1 (5 bases). Trimming cost V 0 bases and J 4 bases, with 14 bases left between them. The CDR3 has 16 residues. Per germline, CDR1 SGDLS and CDR2 YYNGEE. Here the CDR3 reads CASSVGGQGLYNEQFF. In DNA, the CDR3 is TGTGCCAGCAGCGTAGGAGGTCAGGGCCTATACAATGAGCAGTTCTTC.

The chain couples TRBV6-1 to TRBJ1-1; D possibly corresponds to TRBD1 (6 bases). V shed 4 bases and J shed 1 base, with 19 bases lying between them. CDR1 is MNHNS and CDR2 is SASEGT in the germline V gene. CDR3 length: 17 amino acids. CDR3 sequence (DNA): TGTGCCAGCAGTGCGGGGGCCAGGGCCGGATCGAACACTGAAGCTTTCTTT. Translating gives CASSAGARAGSNTEAFF.

The J gene is TRBJ1-1, the V gene TRBV14; tentatively, D is TRBD1 (6 bases). The V end lost 1 base, the J end lost 5 bases, and 8 bases lay between the germline ends. CDR3 length: 13 residues. Germline CDR1 SGHDN, CDR2 FVKESK. In DNA, the CDR3 is TGTGCCAGCAGCCAAGGGACAGTTACTGAAGCTTTCTTT. Its translation is CASSQGTVTEAFF. The full variable domain, its missing parts supplied by reference TRBV14 and TRBJ1-1, is EAGVTQFPSHSVIEKGQTVTLRCDPISGHDNLYWYRRVMGKEIKFLLHFVKESKQDESGMPNNRFLAERTGGTYSTLKVQPAELEDSGVYFCASSQGTVTEAFFGQGTRLTVV.

This clone has a single count. The CDR3 DNA reads as TGTGCCAGCACTCCATGGGGTCCCCCCTACGAGCAGTACTTC. Its protein is CASTPWGPPYEQYF. The chain is built from TRBV27 and TRBJ2-7; D not certain. Germline-derived CDR1 and CDR2 are MNHEY and SMNVEV (reference sequence). Trimming left V 7 bases short and J 2 bases short, with 15 bases between. This CDR3 is 14 amino acids long.

The chain carries TRBV27 and TRBJ2-2; D possibly corresponds to TRBD1 (7 bases). Germline V gene data show CDR1 as MNHEY and CDR2 as SMNVEV (reference sequence). The CDR3 totals 15 residues. Trimming cost V 8 bases and J 0 bases, with 13 bases left between them. CDR3 in DNA: TGTGCCAGCCAACGGAGGGGGCCGAACACCGGGGAGCTGTTTTTT. Its translation is CASQRRGPNTGELFF.

CDR3 residues: CASSPTGAVYGYTF. The CDR3 DNA sequence: TGTGCCAGTAGTCCAACAGGGGCGGTCTATGGCTACACCTTC. The chain employs TRBV19 and TRBJ1-2, with 7 nucleotides matching TRBD1. CDR1 is LNHDA and CDR2 is SQIVND in the germline V gene (reference sequence). Germline trimming cut 5 bases from V and 4 bases from J; bases unmatched to any gene: 7. This CDR3 region has 14 residues.

The chain carries TRBV9 and TRBJ2-7, with 7 nucleotides matching TRBD2. The CDR3 is made up of 14 amino acids. V lost 3 bases, J lost 5 bases, and 8 bases stayed unmatched. Germline assignment: CDR1 SGDLS and CDR2 YYNGEE. The CDR3 loop reads CASSDGTREDEQYF. As DNA, the CDR3 is TGTGCCAGCAGCGACGGGACTCGGGAGGACGAGCAGTACTTC. Full variable domain (missing parts from reference TRBV9 and TRBJ2-7): DSGVTQTPKHLITATGQRVTLRCSPRSGDLSVYWYQQSLDQGLQFLIQYYNGEERAKGNILERFSAQQFPDLHSELNLSSLELGDSALYFCASSDGTREDEQYFGPGTRLTVT.